Listed here are 20 T cell receptor beta chains from one sample, sequenced in a study of T cells in Graves' hyperthyroidism and ophthalmopathy. The source material, RNA transcripts, was used to amplify TCR beta CDR3 regions. Primed by the HTBI set, a first-round RT-PCR was run on the TCR CDR3. TCRdb fed the multiplex PCR reads into MiXCR, producing one record per CDR3 protein. The sample shows some 350,000 distinct CDR3 sequences, around 13% of them seen only once. Specimen: blood. Receptor source: a woman between 35 and 50 years old with Graves' ophthalmopathy.

This clonotype has ten or more counts. The V call is TRBV20-1, the J call TRBJ1-1; a possible D gene is TRBD1 (6 bases). This CDR3 spans 14 amino acids. The V end was cut by 6 bases, the J end by 1 base, with 15 bases between. Germline lookup yields CDR1 DFQATT and CDR2 SNEGSKA (reference sequence). The CDR3 here is CSAEKQGENTEAFF. In DNA, the CDR3 is TGCAGTGCGGAGAAACAGGGCGAGAACACTGAAGCTTTCTTT.

This clonotype was observed many times. The chain joins TRBV11-2 to TRBJ2-7; D unclear. Germline V lookup: CDR1 SGHAT, CDR2 FQNNGV. This CDR3 comprises 16 residues. V dropped 1 base and J dropped 5 bases, with 18 bases sitting between them. This CDR3 reads CASSLGRRIPSDEQYF. For the CDR3, the DNA is TGTGCCAGCAGCTTAGGCAGGCGGATTCCTTCGGACGAGCAGTACTTC.

This clonotype was seen at least ten times. The CDR3, as DNA: TGCAGTGCTAGAGATTTGAGGGGAAGGAGCTACGAGCAGTACTTC. Protein sequence: CSARDLRGRSYEQYF. V usage is TRBV20-1 and J usage is TRBJ2-7; D is tentatively TRBD1 or TRBD2 (5 bases each). In germline, CDR1 is DFQATT, CDR2 SNEGSKA (reference sequence). The CDR3 covers 15 residues. Trimming took 0 bases from V and 3 from J, leaving 15 bases between them.

The chain carries TRBV28 and TRBJ1-1; D possibly corresponds to TRBD1 (5 bases). The V gene lost 6 bases and the J gene lost 9 bases, with 17 bases spanning the gap. CDR1 and CDR2 (germline): MDHEN, SYDVKM. The CDR3 runs to 13 residues. In DNA form, the CDR3 reads TGTGCCAGCAGCGTGGCTGGACATACTAAAGCTTTCTTT. Its protein is CASSVAGHTKAFF.

The sample holds many counts of this clonotype. The DNA of the CDR3 is TGCAGTGCTAGAGTTTCCAGGAGCGGGCCGAGGAGCACAGATACGCAGTATTTT. This sequence encodes CSARVSRSGPRSTDTQYF. The V gene is TRBV20-1, the J gene TRBJ2-3; D is possibly TRBD2 (6 bases). Trimming shortened V by 1 base and J by 0 bases, and 20 bases separated the two germline ends. This CDR3 contains 18 residues. In germline, CDR1 is DFQATT, CDR2 SNEGSKA (reference sequence).

There are many counts of this clonotype. This chain connects TRBV7-8 to TRBJ1-1; 8 bases map to TRBD1. The CDR3 is 15 amino acids. Germline V gene lookup returns CDR1 SGHVS and CDR2 FQNEAQ. With 4 bases clipped from V and 3 bases from J, the junction kept 7 bases outside the gene matches. Here the CDR3 DNA reads TGTGCCAGCAGCTCGACAGGGGTTCCGCACACTGAAGCTTTCTTT. Its translation: CASSSTGVPHTEAFF.

In this sample, this clonotype turned up many times. This sequence joins TRBV5-8 and TRBJ2-5, with 8 bases matching TRBD1. The germline V gene encodes CDR1 SGHTS and CDR2 YDEGEE. This CDR3 region has 14 residues. The V gene end was trimmed by 1 base and the J gene end by 4 bases; junction bases not matched to a gene: 3. CDR3 nucleotides: TGTGCCAGCAGCTTGCAGGGGGCAGGAGAGACCCAGTACTTC. Protein: CASSLQGAGETQYF.

This clonotype was detected many times. Germline and junction disagree at one end, which may indicate a read error. This chain connects TRBV28 to TRBJ2-1, with D possibly TRBD2 on 6 matching bases. The germline CDR1 and CDR2 sequences are MDHEN and SYDVKM. The CDR3 loop spans 16 amino acids. The CDR3 is CASSQQRGYTYDEQFF. CDR3 DNA: TGTGCCAGCAGTCAGCAACGGGGGTATACCTACGATGAGCAGTTCTTC.

There are many counts of this clonotype. The chain has TRBV6-5 and TRBJ1-1; TRBD1 might be the D (5 bases). CDR3 length: 15 residues. Per the germline V gene, CDR1 is MNHEY and CDR2 is SVGAGI. The V and J ends lost 0 bases and 0 bases respectively, with 8 bases between them. CDR3 bases: TGTGCCAGCAGTTACTCGACAGAGGTGAACACTGAAGCTTTCTTT. Translated, it gives CASSYSTEVNTEAFF.

This clonotype was counted many times. The genes are TRBV6-1 and TRBJ2-7, with D hard to call. The CDR3 covers 13 residues. Germline CDR1 reads MNHNS; CDR2 reads SASEGT. Between the trimmed V and J ends, which lost 5 bases and 0 bases, there was a span of 8 bases. The CDR3 coding sequence is TGTGCCAGCAGTCCCTACAACTCCTACGAGCAGTACTTC. It is translated as CASSPYNSYEQYF.

This chain connects TRBV20-1 to TRBJ1-5; no clear D. Trimming shortened V by 3 bases and J by 9 bases, and 15 bases separated the two germline ends. The germline CDR1 and CDR2 sequences are DFQATT and SNEGSKA (reference sequence). The CDR3 sequence is 13 residues long. CDR3 amino acids: CSARSEVPGPQHF. The CDR3 nucleotides are TGCAGTGCTAGGAGTGAGGTCCCCGGGCCCCAGCATTTT.

Many counts were recorded for this clonotype. The genes are TRBV7-2 and TRBJ2-1, with 10 bases aligning to TRBD2. V trimming: 5 bases; J trimming: 8 bases; junction bases outside the gene matches: 9. There are 15 residues in the CDR3. The germline CDR1 and CDR2 sequences are SGHTA and FQGNSA. The CDR3 nucleotides are TGTGCCAGCAGCCCCAAGCGGGGGGGCCGGTATGAGCAGTTCTTC. It yields the protein CASSPKRGGRYEQFF.

In this sample, this clonotype turned up a few times. This chain joins TRBV7-9 and TRBJ2-1; perhaps TRBD1 as D (6 bases). Trimming shortened V by 0 bases and J by 3 bases, and 12 bases separated the two germline ends. The length of the CDR3 is 16 residues. Germline CDR1 and CDR2: SEHNR and FQNEAQ (reference sequence). The CDR3: CASSLAGTLGYNEQFF. The CDR3 DNA reads TGTGCCAGCAGCTTAGCAGGGACATTAGGCTACAATGAGCAGTTCTTC.

This clonotype was seen only a few times. The V gene is TRBV19, the J gene TRBJ1-2; 12 bases match TRBD1. The CDR3 spans 19 residues. V was pared by 5 bases and J by 4 bases, with 17 bases of the junction left unmatched. Germline CDR1 reads LNHDA; CDR2 reads SQIVND (reference sequence). CDR3 in amino acids: CASSLGGSGQGAGGYGYTF. CDR3 DNA sequence: TGTGCCAGTAGTCTCGGGGGCTCGGGACAGGGGGCAGGTGGCTATGGCTACACCTTC.

This clonotype was found a few times. The chain carries TRBV6-1 and TRBJ1-3; D uncertain. V shed 10 bases and J shed 2 bases, with 12 bases lying between them. Germline V gene lookup returns CDR1 MNHNS and CDR2 SASEGT. The CDR3 sequence is 13 residues long. The CDR3 DNA sequence: TGTGCCACCCTTGCCGGTCCTGGAAACACCATATATTTT. This encodes CATLAGPGNTIYF.

Details on this clonotype: A much larger clone lies a single base off, so this may be a read error. The CDR3 bases are TGTGCCAGCAGCTACGGGACAGGGGGATCCTACGAGCAGTTCTTC. Its translation: CASSYGTGGSYEQFF. This rearrangement joins TRBV11-2 to TRBJ2-7, with 11 bases lining up with TRBD1. The J call may be wrong; the DNA end is better matched by TRBJ2-1. Germline V gene data show CDR1 as SGHAT and CDR2 as FQNNGV. The CDR3 spans 15 residues.

The CDR3 nucleotides are TGTGCCAGCAGCTTGGTGAGACATTACTCCTACAATGAGCAGTTCTTC. Translating it yields CASSLVRHYSYNEQFF. V gene TRBV5-6 combines with J gene TRBJ2-1; D call uncertain. The CDR3 runs to 16 residues. V was clipped by 0 bases and J by 0 bases, with 10 bases between them. Germline loops: CDR1 SGHDT, CDR2 YYEEEE.

The table lists this clonotype with many counts. V gene TRBV2 combines with J gene TRBJ1-4, with D possibly being TRBD1 (6 bases). V shed 10 bases and J shed 7 bases, with 16 bases lying between them. The CDR3 length is 13 residues. CDR1 and CDR2 from the germline V gene are SNHLY and FYNNEI. CDR3 nucleotides: TGTGCCACTGGACAGCAGTCGGGTGAAAAACTGTTTTTT. Encoded protein: CATGQQSGEKLFF.

The rearrangement joins TRBV14 to TRBJ2-1; a weak D match, TRBD2 (6 bases). This CDR3 is built from 15 residues. Germline V gives CDR1 SGHDN, CDR2 FVKESK. V was cut by 6 bases and J by 0 bases, with 12 bases left in between. CDR3 loop: CASSPGGASYNEQFF. CDR3 coding DNA: TGTGCCAGCAGTCCAGGAGGGGCCTCCTACAATGAGCAGTTCTTC.

This clonotype appeared a few times. The V gene is TRBV11-2, the J gene TRBJ2-5, with 10 bases that match TRBD2. V trimming: 5 bases; J trimming: 5 bases; junction bases outside the gene matches: 5. The germline V gene encodes CDR1 SGHAT and CDR2 FQNNGV. CDR3 length: 14 residues. CDR3 protein: CASSGLAVGETQYF. Here the CDR3 DNA reads TGTGCCAGCAGCGGACTAGCGGTGGGGGAGACCCAGTACTTC.